A selection of T cell receptor beta chains follows, all from one sample in a study of tumor-infiltrating lymphocytes in primary liver carcinoma. Via MiXCR, TCRdb re-called the multiplex PCR reads, giving one row per CDR3 protein. Seen here are about 92,000 distinct CDR3 sequences, about 70% observed once, and the top ten hold roughly 27%. Input material: tumor-adjacent normal liver tissue. The receptors derive from a middle-aged man with primary liver carcinoma and hepatitis B virus infection. The CDR3 runs from the conserved cysteine through the conserved F or W. The D gene is left open where the match is weak. Clone size, where shown, is once, few, many, or a class for clones that have expanded.

NA,TRBV29-1,NA,TRBJ2-3,TGCATCGTTATCCCCGCTAGAGGGCAGACAGATACGCAGTATTTT,CIVIPARGQTDTQYF
many,TRBV29-1,NA,TRBJ1-2,TGCAGCGTTGAGGGCTATGGCTACACCTTC,CSVEGYGYTF
NA,TRBV5-1,NA,TRBJ2-1,TGCGCCAGCAGCTTAGGGGGTCTGGACGTCTACAGTGAGCAGTTCTTC,CASSLGGLDVYSEQFF
NA,TRBV11-2,TRBD1,TRBJ2-1,TGTGCCTGCAGTTCCCGACAGGGACCCTACAATGAGCAGTTCTTC,CACSSRQGPYNEQFF
NA,TRBV11-2,NA,TRBJ2-5,TGTGCCAGCAGGCCTTTCAGGGGTTTGGGTGGGACCCAGTACTTC,CASRPFRGLGGTQYF
many,TRBV5-5,NA,TRBJ2-7,TGTGCCAGCAGCTTGGTAGGCTACGAGCAGTACTTC,CASSLVGYEQYF
NA,TRBV11-2,NA,TRBJ2-1,TGTGCCAGTAGCTTAAATGATGCATATGCGCAGTTCTTC,CASSLNDAYAQFF
NA,TRBV6-6,NA,TRBJ1-5,TGTGCCAGCAGTTACGTCTGGGTCAGTGGGCTGACAGATACGCAGCATTTT,CASSYVWVSGLTDTQHF
NA,TRBV5-6,TRBD1,TRBJ1-2,TGTGCCAGCAGCTTTCAGGGGGCGCGGGGGTTTGGCTACACCTTC,CASSFQGARGFGYTF
once,TRBV29-1,NA,TRBJ2-1,TGCAGCCCTGGAGTACAGTTCAATGAGCAGTTCTTC,CSPGVQFNEQFF
NA,TRBV5-6,TRBD2,TRBJ2-6,TGTGCCAGCAGCTTGTATGAAGGGACTAGCGGGAGCAGGTGGGCCAACGTCCTGACTTTC,CASSLYEGTSGSRWANVLTF
few,TRBV7-9,NA,TRBJ1-2,TGTGCCAGCAGCCTACAAACGGGCGGCTATGGCTACACCTTC,CASSLQTGGYGYTF
NA,TRBV6-1,NA,TRBJ2-1,TGTAGCAGCGACGGACGGTACAATGAGCAGTTCTTC,CSSDGRYNEQFF
NA,TRBV6-4,TRBD2,TRBJ2-7,TGTGCCAGCCAGAGTTGTCGCAAGGGGTTAAGGAGCGGGACCTCCGAAACTCGCGAGCAGTACTTC,CASQSCRKGLRSGTSETREQYF
NA,TRBV5-8,TRBD2,TRBJ2-5,TGTGCCAGCAGCTTTTCCGGGACTAGCGGGAGTGAGACCCAGTACTTC,CASSFSGTSGSETQYF
NA,TRBV7-8,NA,TRBJ1-2,TGTGCCAGCAGCAGAAGGCCGGATTTGTCTAACTATGGCTGCATCTTC,CASSRRPDLSNYGCIF
NA,TRBV4-1,TRBD2,TRBJ2-1,TGTGCCAACAGCCAGGGACTAGAGCGGGGCGAGCAGTTCTTC,CANSQGLERGEQFF
NA,TRBV10-3,TRBD1,TRBJ2-4,TGTGACATTAGTGAAGGACAGGGGTCGGCCAAAAACATTCAGTACTTC,CDISEGQGSAKNIQYF
many,TRBV29-1,NA,TRBJ2-1,TGCAGCGTTGAGCTGGGATTCACCTACAATGAGCAGTTCTTC,CSVELGFTYNEQFF
NA,TRBV28,NA,TRBJ2-1,TGTGCCAGCACTTTTCCGGGACTTTACACTGAGCAGTTCTTC,CASTFPGLYTEQFF
NA,TRBV20-1,TRBD2,TRBJ2-3,TGCAGTACTAAAGGGACTAGCGGGTGGTTAGATACGCAGTATTTT,CSTKGTSGWLDTQYF
NA,TRBV11-2,TRBD2,TRBJ2-1,TGTGCCATCAGCGCCAACAGACTAGCGGGAGGTGATCAGTTCTTC,CAISANRLAGGDQFF
many,TRBV6-6,TRBD1,TRBJ1-1,TGTGCCAGCAGTCCGGGACAGGGTAACACTGAAGCTTTCTTT,CASSPGQGNTEAFF
NA,TRBV11-2,TRBD1,TRBJ2-5,TGTGCCAACAGCTCACAAACAGGGGAAGGGCCCCACTACTTC,CANSSQTGEGPHYF
NA,TRBV6-1,TRBD1,TRBJ2-3,TGCGCCAGCAGTGATAGGGGGCAGACAGATACGCATTATTTT,CASSDRGQTDTHYF
medium-sized,TRBV11-2,NA,TRBJ2-1,TGTGCCAGCAGCTCCTCGTTTGAGCAGTTCTTC,CASSSSFEQFF
NA,TRBV7-9,TRBD1,TRBJ2-7,TGTGCCAGCAGCTTACTTGGGACAGGCCACCACGAGCAGTACTTC,CASSLLGTGHHEQYF
few,TRBV5-1,NA,TRBJ2-7,TGCGCCAGCAGCTTGCAACCTACTGGCGGGGAGCAGTACTTC,CASSLQPTGGEQYF
few,TRBV30,TRBD2,TRBJ2-1,TGTGCCTGGAGTTCGGAGGCGGGAGGGCGGAATGAGCAGTTCTTC,CAWSSEAGGRNEQFF
many,TRBV29-1,TRBD2,TRBJ2-7,TGCAGCGTTGGGGGAGGGGCGGGCGAGCAGTACTTC,CSVGGGAGEQYF
few,TRBV28,NA,TRBJ1-5,TGTGCCAGCAGTTTAGGGGATGCCTCCGATAGCAATCAGCCCCAGCATTTT,CASSLGDASDSNQPQHF
many,TRBV4-2,NA,TRBJ2-7,TGTGCCAGCAGCCATCGGGAAGGGGGGGCCTACGAGCAGTACTTC,CASSHREGGAYEQYF
many,TRBV12-3/TRBV12-4,NA,TRBJ2-7,TGTGCCAGCAGTTTCGGCATCTCCTACGAGCAGTACTTC,CASSFGISYEQYF
once,TRBV29-1,NA,TRBJ2-1,TGCAGCATGGAATCGACTAATGTGCAGTTCTTC,CSMESTNVQFF
few,TRBV29-1,NA,TRBJ2-4,TGCAGCGTTCTGACGCAAAACATTCAGTACTTC,CSVLTQNIQYF
many,TRBV12-3/TRBV12-4,NA,TRBJ1-2,TGTGCCAGCAGTTCCACAGGGTACGGGGGTGGCTACACCTTC,CASSSTGYGGGYTF
many,TRBV29-1,NA,TRBJ2-7,TGCAGCGTCGAAGGACAGCGCTACGAGCAGTACTTC,CSVEGQRYEQYF
NA,TRBV6-1,TRBD1,TRBJ2-7,TGTGCCAGCGGTGAAGGGGTTCCGGGACAGGGAGGATGGAGCTCCTATGAGCAGTACTTC,CASGEGVPGQGGWSSYEQYF
NA,TRBV12-3/TRBV12-4,TRBD2,TRBJ2-7,TGTGCCGGCAGGAGCACTAGCGGCTCCTACGAGCAGTACTTC,CAGRSTSGSYEQYF
NA,TRBV11-2,TRBD1,TRBJ2-7,TGTGCCAGCAGCTTACCGGGACAGGACGACGAGCAGTACTTC,CASSLPGQDDEQYF
large,TRBV11-2,NA,TRBJ2-3,TGTGCCGGAGGGGCACGGGAGCCCGCAGATACGCAGTATTTT,CAGGAREPADTQYF
NA,TRBV13,NA,TRBJ2-7,TGTGCCAGCAGCTTAGGCGGACGGAAGGACTACGAGCAGTACTTC,CASSLGGRKDYEQYF
few,TRBV9,TRBD1,TRBJ1-6,TGTGCCAGCAGCGTACGGGACAGCAATTCACCCCTCCACTTT,CASSVRDSNSPLHF